This T cell receptor beta chain was sequenced for a study of OX40 agonist ivuxolimab in advanced cancers. With autoimmune disease history or systemic immunosuppression, patients were excluded. Sequencing used immunoSEQ multiplex PCR; TCRdb keeps in-frame clones, though not all of them. The sample consists of tens of thousands of clones, 91% of them appearing once. V lost 8 bases, J lost 6 bases, and 11 bases lay in between. This CDR3 spans 11 amino acids. The germline V gene has CDR1 MNHNS and CDR2 SASEGT. Study-wide results and limits: Averaging showed that CD8+ T cells had more expanded clones than CD4+ did. The expanded peripheral T cells' antigen specificity was not determined.

About this clone itself: Antigen specificity is unknown.

The TCR originated in an adult with an advanced solid tumor such as melanoma, head and neck, liver or kidney cancer. The rearrangement uses TRBV6-1 and TRBJ2-7; no clear D. The specimen comprised CD4+ or CD8+ T cells sorted from blood, sampled in a trial of the OX40 agonist ivuxolimab. CDR3: CASGYIAEQYF. The CDR3, as DNA: TGTGCCAGCGGATACATCGCCGAGCAGTACTTC.